This TCR beta chain was obtained from a study of control samples from healthy donors and cancer patients. This table comes from immunoSEQ multiplex PCR, and its TCRdb copy is limited to in-frame clones, with some not included. The table has 100,000 to 150,000 clones, roughly nine tenths seen once. In germline, CDR1 is SNHLY, CDR2 FYNNEI. The CDR3 totals 15 residues. V gave up 4 bases and J gave up 7 bases; unmatched junction bases: 10. The source is a man aged 50 or older with head and neck cancer. Sequenced material: PBMCs. The chain couples TRBV2 to TRBJ2-1; 7 positions match TRBD1. The CDR3 loop reads CASSADRSLTNEQFF. CDR3 bases: TGTGCCAGCAGTGCGGACAGGTCCCTCACAAATGAGCAGTTCTTC.